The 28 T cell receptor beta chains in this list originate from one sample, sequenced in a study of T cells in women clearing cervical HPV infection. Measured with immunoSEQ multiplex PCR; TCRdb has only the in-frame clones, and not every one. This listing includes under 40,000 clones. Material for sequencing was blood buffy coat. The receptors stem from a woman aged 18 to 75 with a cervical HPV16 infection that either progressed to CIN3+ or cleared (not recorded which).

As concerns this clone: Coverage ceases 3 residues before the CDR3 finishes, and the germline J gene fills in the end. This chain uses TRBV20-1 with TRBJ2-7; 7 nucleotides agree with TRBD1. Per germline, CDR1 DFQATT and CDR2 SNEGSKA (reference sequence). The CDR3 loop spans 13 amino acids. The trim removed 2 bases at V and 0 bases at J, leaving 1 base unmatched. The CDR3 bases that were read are TGCAGTGCTAGAACAGGGGTCTCCTACGAG. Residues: CSARTGVSYE. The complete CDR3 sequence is CSARTGVSYEQYF.

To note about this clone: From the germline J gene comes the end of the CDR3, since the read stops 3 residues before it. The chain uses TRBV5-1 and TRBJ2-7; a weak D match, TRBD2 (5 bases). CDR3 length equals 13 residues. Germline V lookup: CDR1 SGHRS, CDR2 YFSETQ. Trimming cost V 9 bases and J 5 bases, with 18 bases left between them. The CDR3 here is CATGEGDRNEQYF. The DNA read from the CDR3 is TGCGCCACCGGAGAGGGTGATCGGAACGAG.

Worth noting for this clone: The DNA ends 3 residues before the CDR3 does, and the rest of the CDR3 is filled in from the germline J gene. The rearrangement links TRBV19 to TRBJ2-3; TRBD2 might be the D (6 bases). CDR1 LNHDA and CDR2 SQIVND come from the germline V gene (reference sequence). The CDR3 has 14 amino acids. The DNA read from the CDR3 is TGTGCCAGTAGTATGGGGGGAAGGCATCAGCCG. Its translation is CASSMGGRHQP. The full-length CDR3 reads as CASSMGGRHQPQYF.

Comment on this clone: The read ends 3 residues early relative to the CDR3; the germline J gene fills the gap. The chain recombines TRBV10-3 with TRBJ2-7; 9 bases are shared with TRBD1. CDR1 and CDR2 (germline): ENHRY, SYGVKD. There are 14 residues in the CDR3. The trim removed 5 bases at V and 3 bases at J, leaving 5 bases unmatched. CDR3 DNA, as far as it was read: TGTGCCATCAGTCCTAGGACAGGGGACTACGAG. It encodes CAISPRTGDYE. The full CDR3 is CAISPRTGDYEQYF.

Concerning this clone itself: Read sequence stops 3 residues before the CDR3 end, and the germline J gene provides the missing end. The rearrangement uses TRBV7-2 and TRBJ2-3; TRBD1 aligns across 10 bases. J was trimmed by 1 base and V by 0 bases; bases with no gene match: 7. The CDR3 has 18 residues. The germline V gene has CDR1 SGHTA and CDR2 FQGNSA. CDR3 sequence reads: CASSLAPWTGGGTDTQYF. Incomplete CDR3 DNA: TGTGCCAGCAGCTTAGCCCCCTGGACAGGGGGTGGCACAGATACG.

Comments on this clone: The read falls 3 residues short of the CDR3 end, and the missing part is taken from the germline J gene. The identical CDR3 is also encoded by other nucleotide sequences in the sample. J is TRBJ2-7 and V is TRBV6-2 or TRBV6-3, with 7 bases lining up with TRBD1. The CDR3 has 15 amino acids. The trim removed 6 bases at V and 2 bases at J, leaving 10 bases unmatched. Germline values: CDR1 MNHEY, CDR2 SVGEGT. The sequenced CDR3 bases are TGTGCCAGCAGACGCCTCCGGGACAGCGCCTACGAG. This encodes CASRRLRDSAYE. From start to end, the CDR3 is CASRRLRDSAYEQYF.

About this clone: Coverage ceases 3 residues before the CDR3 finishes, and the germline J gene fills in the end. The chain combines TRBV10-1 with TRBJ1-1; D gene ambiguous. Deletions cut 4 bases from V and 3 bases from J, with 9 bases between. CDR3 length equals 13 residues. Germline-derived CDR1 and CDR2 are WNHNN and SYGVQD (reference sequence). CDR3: CASSVQEDTEAFF. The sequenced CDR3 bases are TGCGCCAGCAGTGTGCAGGAAGACACTGAA.

The CDR3 region is CASSIGGTGGLRETQYF. The covered CDR3 bases are TGTGCCAGTAGTATAGGTGGGACAGGGGGCTTAAGAGAGACC. J is TRBJ2-5 and V is TRBV19; 12 positions match TRBD1. Sequencing ends 3 residues short of the CDR3 end; the germline J gene provides the rest. Losses at the gene ends were 1 base for V and 4 bases for J; bases not matched to a gene: 7. The CDR3 has 17 amino acids. Germline loops: CDR1 LNHDA, CDR2 SQIVND (reference sequence). The whole variable domain, filled in from reference TRBV19 and TRBJ2-5, reads DGGITQSPKYLFRKEGQNVTLSCEQNLNHDAMYWYRQDPGQGLRLIYYSQIVNDFQKGDIAEGYSVSREKKESFPLTVTSAQKNPTAFYLCASSIGGTGGLRETQYFGPGTRLLVL.

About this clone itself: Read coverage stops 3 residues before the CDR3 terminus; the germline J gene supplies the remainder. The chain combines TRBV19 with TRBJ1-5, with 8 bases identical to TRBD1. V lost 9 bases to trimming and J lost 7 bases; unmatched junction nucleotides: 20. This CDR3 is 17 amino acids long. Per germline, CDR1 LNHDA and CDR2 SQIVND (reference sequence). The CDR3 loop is CASRVAGQGQYNQPQHF. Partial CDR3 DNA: TGTGCCAGCCGAGTCGCAGGACAGGGACAATACAACCAGCCC.

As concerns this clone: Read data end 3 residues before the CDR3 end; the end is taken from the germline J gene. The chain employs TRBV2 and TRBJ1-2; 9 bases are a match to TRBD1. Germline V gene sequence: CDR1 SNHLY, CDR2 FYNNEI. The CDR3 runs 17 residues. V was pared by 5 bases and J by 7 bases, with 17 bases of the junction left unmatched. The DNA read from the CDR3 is TGTGCCAGCAGTATTATACCCCGGGACAGGGAACGGCGTGGC. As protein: CASSIIPRDRERRG. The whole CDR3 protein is CASSIIPRDRERRGYTF.

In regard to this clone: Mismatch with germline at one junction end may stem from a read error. The CDR3 DNA, read in part, is TGTGCCAGTAGTTTGAGGGGAGGGAACGCCGGGGAG. It translates to CASSLRGGNAGE. The entire CDR3 reads CASSLRGGNAGELFF. This sequence joins TRBV19 and TRBJ2-2, with 7 bases lining up with TRBD2. The DNA ends 3 residues before the CDR3 does, and the rest of the CDR3 is filled in from the germline J gene. Germline V gene lookup returns CDR1 LNHDA and CDR2 SQIVND (reference sequence). The CDR3 runs to 15 residues.

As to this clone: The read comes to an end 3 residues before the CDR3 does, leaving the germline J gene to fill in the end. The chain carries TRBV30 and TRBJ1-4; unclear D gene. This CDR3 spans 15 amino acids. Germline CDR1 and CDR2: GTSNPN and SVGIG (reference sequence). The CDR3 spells CAWSTVVGLSSPLFF. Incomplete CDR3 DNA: TGTGCCTGGAGTACCGTGGTCGGGTTAAGTTCACCA.

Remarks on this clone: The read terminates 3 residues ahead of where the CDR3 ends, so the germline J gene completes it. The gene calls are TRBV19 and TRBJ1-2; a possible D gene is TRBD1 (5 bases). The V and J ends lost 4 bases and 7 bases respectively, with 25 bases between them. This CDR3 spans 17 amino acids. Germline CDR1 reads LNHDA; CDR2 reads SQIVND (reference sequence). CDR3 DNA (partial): TGTGCCAGTAGTACCCGGACTGAGCGGGGCTATAGGGGTGGC. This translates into CASSTRTERGYRGG. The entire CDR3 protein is CASSTRTERGYRGGYTF.

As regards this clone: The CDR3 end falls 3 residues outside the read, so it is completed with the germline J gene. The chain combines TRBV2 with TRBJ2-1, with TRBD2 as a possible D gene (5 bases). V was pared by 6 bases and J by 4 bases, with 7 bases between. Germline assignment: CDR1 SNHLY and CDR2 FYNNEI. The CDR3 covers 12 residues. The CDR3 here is CASSAGYNEQFF. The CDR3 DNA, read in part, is TGTGCCAGCAGCGCGGGTTACAATGAG.

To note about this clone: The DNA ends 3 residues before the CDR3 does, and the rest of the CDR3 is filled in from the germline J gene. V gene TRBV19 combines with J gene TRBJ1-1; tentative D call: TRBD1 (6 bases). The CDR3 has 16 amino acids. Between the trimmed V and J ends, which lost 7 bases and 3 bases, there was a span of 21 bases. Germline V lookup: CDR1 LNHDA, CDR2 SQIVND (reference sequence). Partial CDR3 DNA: TGTGCCAGTACCTCAGCACCCGGGACACCAGACACTGAA. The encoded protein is CASTSAPGTPDTE. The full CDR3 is CASTSAPGTPDTEAFF.

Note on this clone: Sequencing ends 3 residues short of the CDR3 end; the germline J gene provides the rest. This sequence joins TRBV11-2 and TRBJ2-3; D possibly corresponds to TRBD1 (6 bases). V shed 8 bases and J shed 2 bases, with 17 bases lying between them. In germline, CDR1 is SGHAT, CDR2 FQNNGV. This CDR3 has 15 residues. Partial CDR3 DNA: TGTGCCAGCGAGAAGTGGGGGCAGCCCACAGATACG. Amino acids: CASEKWGQPTDT. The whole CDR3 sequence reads CASEKWGQPTDTQYF.

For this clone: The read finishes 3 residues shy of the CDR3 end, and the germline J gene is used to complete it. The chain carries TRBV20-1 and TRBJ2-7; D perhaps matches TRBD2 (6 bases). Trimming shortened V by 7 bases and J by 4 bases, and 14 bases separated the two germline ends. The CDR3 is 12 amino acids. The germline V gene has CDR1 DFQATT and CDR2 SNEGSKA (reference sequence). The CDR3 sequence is CSGRDSDYEQYF. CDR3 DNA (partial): TGCAGTGGGAGGGACTCAGATTACGAG.

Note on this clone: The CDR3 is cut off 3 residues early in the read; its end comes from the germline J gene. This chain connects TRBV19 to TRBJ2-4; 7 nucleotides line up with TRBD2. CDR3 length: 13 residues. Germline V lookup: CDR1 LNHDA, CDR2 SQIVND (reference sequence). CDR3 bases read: TGTGCCAGTAGTGGGAGGGGAAACTATGGT. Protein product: CASSGRGNYG. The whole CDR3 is CASSGRGNYGQYF.

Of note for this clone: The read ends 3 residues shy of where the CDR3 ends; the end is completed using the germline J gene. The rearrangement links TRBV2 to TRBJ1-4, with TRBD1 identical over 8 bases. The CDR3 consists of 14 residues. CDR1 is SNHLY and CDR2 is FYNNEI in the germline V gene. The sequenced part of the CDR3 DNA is TGTGCCAGCAGCCTGACAGGGGATAATTCACCA. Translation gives CASSLTGDNSP. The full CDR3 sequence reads CASSLTGDNSPLFF.

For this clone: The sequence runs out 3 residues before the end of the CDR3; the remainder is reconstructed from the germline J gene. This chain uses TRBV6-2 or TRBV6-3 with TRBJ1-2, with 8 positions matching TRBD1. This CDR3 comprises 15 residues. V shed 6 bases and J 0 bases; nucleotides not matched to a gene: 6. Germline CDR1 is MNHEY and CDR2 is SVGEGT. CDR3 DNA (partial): TGTGCCAGCAGGTCCGGGACAGGTTCTAACTATGGC. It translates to CASRSGTGSNYG. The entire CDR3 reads CASRSGTGSNYGYTF.

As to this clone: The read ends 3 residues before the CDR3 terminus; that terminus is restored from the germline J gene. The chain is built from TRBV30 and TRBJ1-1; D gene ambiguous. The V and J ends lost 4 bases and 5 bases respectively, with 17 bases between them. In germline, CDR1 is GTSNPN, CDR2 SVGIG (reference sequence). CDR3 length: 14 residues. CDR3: CAWTRRGIRTEAFF. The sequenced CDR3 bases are TGTGCCTGGACTCGACGCGGGATTAGGACTGAA.

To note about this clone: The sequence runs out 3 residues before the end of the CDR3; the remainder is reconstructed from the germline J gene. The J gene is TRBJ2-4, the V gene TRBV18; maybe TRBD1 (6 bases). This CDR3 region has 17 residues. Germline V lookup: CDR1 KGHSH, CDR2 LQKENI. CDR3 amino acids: CASSPPAVGRGQETQYF. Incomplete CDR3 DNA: TGTGCCAGCTCACCACCGGCAGTGGGCAGGGGTCAAGAGACT.

The CDR3 spells CASSGTSGSNEQFF. The sequenced CDR3 bases are TGTGCCAGCAGCGGGACTAGCGGGAGCAATGAG. The chain links TRBV2 to TRBJ2-1, with 14 bases that match TRBD2. Coverage ceases 3 residues before the CDR3 finishes, and the germline J gene fills in the end. CDR1 is SNHLY and CDR2 is FYNNEI in the germline V gene. Trimming removed 6 bases from V and 6 bases from J; junction bases left unmatched: 1. The CDR3 has 14 residues.

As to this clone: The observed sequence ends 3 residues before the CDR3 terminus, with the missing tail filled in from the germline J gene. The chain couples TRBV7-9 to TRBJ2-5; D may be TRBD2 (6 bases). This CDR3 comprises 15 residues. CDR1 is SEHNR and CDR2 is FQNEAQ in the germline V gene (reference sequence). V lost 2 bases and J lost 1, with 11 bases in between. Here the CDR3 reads CASSLQAGPQETQYF. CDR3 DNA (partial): TGTGCCAGCAGCTTACAAGCGGGCCCCCAAGAGACC.

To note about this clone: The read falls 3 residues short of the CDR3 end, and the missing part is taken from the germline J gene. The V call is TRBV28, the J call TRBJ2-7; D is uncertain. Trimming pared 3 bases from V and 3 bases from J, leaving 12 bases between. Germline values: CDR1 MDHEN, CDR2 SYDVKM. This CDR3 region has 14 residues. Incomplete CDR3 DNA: TGTGCCAGCAGTTTGGGTCAGGTATACTACGAG. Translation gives CASSLGQVYYE. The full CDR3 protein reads CASSLGQVYYEQYF.

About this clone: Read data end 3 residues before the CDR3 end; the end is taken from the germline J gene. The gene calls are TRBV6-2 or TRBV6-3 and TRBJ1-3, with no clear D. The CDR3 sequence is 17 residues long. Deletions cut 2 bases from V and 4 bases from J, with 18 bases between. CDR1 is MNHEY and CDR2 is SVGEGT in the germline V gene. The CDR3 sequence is CASSYGGPPGKGNTIYF. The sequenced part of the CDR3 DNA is TGTGCCAGCAGTTACGGAGGGCCTCCTGGCAAGGGAAACACC.

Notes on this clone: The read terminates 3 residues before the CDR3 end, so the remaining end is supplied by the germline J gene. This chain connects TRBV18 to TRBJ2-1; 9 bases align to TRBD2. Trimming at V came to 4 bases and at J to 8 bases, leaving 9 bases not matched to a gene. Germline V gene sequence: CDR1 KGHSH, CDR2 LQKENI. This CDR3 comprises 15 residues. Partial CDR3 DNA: TGTGCCAGCTCACTCCGGATAGCGGGGGAGGATGAG. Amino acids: CASSLRIAGEDE. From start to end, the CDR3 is CASSLRIAGEDEQFF.

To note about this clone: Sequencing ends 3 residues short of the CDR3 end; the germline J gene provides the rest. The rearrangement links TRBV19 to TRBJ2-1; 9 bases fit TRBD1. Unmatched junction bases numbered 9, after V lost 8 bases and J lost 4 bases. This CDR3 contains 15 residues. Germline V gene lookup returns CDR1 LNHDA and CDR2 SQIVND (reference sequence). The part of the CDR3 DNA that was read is TGTGCCAGTCGGACACGACAGGGGGGGTACAATGAG. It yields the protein CASRTRQGGYNE. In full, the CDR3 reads CASRTRQGGYNEQFF.